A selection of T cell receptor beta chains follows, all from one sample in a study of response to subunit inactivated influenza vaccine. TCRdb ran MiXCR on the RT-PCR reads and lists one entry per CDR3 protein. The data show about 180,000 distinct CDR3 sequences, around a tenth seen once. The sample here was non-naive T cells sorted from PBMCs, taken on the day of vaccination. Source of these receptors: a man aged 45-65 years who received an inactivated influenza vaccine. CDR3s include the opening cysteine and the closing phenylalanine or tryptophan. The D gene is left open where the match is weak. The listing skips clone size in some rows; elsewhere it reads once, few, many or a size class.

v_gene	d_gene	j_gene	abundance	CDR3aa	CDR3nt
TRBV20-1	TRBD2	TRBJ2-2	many	CSASRRGRPPGELFF	TGCAGTGCTAGTAGGCGCGGGAGGCCCCCCGGGGAGCTGTTTTTT
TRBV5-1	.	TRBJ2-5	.	CASSDKGSGTQYF	TGCGCCAGCAGCGACAAGGGGTCGGGGACCCAGTACTTC
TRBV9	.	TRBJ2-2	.	CASSSLGGELFF	TGTGCCAGCAGCTCTCTGGGCGGGGAGCTGTTTTTT
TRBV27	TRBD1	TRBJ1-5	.	CASSSTPDRVNNQPQHF	TGTGCCAGCAGTTCGACCCCCGACAGGGTGAACAATCAGCCCCAGCATTTT
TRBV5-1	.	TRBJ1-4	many	CASSATGYNEKLFF	TGCGCCAGCAGCGCGACAGGCTATAATGAAAAACTGTTTTTT
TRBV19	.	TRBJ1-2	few	CASSIRADRLPTYGYTF	TGTGCCAGTAGTATTCGGGCCGACAGATTACCCACGTATGGCTACACCTTC
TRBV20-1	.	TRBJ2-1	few	CSARGLLGEQFF	TGCAGTGCCCGGGGACTGTTGGGTGAGCAGTTCTTC
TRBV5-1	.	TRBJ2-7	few	CASSLVLGSEQYF	TGCGCCAGCAGCTTGGTGTTGGGTTCCGAGCAGTACTTC
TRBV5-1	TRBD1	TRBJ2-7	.	CASREQGQGYEQYF	TGCGCCAGCAGAGAACAGGGGCAGGGGTACGAGCAGTACTTC
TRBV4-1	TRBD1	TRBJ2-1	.	CASSLEPGQTSYNEQFF	TGCGCCAGCAGCCTAGAACCGGGACAGACATCCTACAATGAGCAGTTCTTC
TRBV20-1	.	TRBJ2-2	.	CSASEGGIRTGELFF	TGCAGTGCTAGTGAAGGGGGGATACGGACCGGGGAGCTGTTTTTT
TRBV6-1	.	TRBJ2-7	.	CASSTRDSTTYEQYF	TGTGCCAGCAGTACCCGGGATTCTACTACGTACGAGCAGTACTTC
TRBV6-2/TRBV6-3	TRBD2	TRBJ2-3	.	CASSRLTSGDTQYF	TGTGCCAGCAGCCGCCTGACTAGCGGGGATACGCAGTATTTT
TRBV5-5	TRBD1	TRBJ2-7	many	CASSLAGTGYEQYF	TGTGCCAGCAGCTTGGCCGGGACAGGTTACGAGCAGTACTTC
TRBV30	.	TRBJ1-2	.	CAWSAPGTGYTF	TGTGCCTGGAGCGCCCCGGGAACCGGCTACACCTTC
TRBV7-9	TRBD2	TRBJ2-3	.	CASSSSGGASDTQYF	TGTGCCAGCAGCTCTAGCGGGGGGGCCTCAGATACGCAGTATTTT
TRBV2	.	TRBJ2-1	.	CASSADSFNEQFF	TGTGCCAGCAGCGCAGACAGCTTCAATGAGCAGTTCTTC
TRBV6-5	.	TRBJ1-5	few	CASSYSSRNRYSNQPQHF	TGTGCCAGCAGTTACTCGAGTCGAAACAGGTATAGCAATCAGCCCCAGCATTTT
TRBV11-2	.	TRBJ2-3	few	CASSLDRLGDTQYF	TGTGCCAGCAGCTTAGATCGGTTGGGGGATACGCAGTATTTT
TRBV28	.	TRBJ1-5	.	CASSLSGRVNQPQHF	TGTGCCAGCAGTTTGAGTGGGAGGGTCAATCAGCCCCAGCATTTT
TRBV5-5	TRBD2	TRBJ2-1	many	CASSALGGDSYNEQFF	TGTGCCAGCAGCGCCCTCGGGGGGGACTCCTACAATGAGCAGTTCTTC
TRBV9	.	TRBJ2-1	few	CASSRYPEGNEQFF	TGTGCCAGCAGTCGATATCCGGAGGGCAATGAGCAGTTCTTC
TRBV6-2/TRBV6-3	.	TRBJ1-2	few	CASSSSLIGARGYTF	TGTGCCAGCAGTTCCAGCCTAATTGGCGCGAGGGGCTACACCTTC
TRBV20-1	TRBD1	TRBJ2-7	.	CSARETGTGGKYEQYF	TGCAGTGCTAGAGAAACCGGGACAGGGGGCAAGTACGAGCAGTACTTC
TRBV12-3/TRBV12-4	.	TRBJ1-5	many	CASKKADNQPQHF	TGTGCCAGCAAAAAAGCAGACAATCAGCCCCAGCATTTT
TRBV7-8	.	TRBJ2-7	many	CASSSRGGYEQYF	TGTGCCAGCAGCTCCAGAGGGGGCTACGAGCAGTACTTC
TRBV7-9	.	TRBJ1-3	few	CASSFPGLLSSGNTIYF	TGTGCCAGCAGCTTTCCCGGGCTCCTGAGCTCTGGAAACACCATATATTTT
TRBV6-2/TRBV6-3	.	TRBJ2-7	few	CASSQNSLYEQYF	TGTGCCAGCAGTCAAAACTCCCTTTACGAGCAGTACTTC
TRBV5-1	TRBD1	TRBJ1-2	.	CASSLVPQGANYGYTF	TGCGCCAGCAGCTTGGTTCCACAGGGGGCCAACTATGGCTACACCTTC
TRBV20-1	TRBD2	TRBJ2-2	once	CSARAGTSGSRWGGDTGELFF	TGCAGTGCTAGGGCAGGGACTAGCGGGAGTCGGTGGGGTGGGGACACCGGGGAGCTGTTTTTT
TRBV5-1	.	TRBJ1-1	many	CASSPVADTEAFF	TGCGCCAGCAGCCCGGTGGCTGACACTGAAGCTTTCTTT
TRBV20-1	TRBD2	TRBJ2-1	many	CSAAGTSGSKQFF	TGCAGTGCCGCCGGGACTAGCGGGAGTAAGCAGTTCTTC
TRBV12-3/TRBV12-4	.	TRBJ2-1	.	CASSLGPSGAGYNEQFF	TGTGCCAGCAGTTTAGGCCCCTCGGGGGCTGGCTACAATGAGCAGTTCTTC
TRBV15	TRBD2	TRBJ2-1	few	CATSRDLLAGKRNEQFF	TGTGCCACCAGCAGAGATCTACTAGCGGGAAAGAGGAATGAGCAGTTCTTC
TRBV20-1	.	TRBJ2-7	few	CSARDFAESSYEQYF	TGCAGTGCTAGAGATTTTGCGGAGAGCTCCTACGAGCAGTACTTC
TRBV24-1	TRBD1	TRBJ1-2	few	CATSDATGVDGYTF	TGTGCCACCAGTGACGCGACAGGGGTTGATGGCTACACCTTC
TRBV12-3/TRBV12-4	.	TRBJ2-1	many	CASSKRTTTYNEQFF	TGTGCCAGCAGTAAACGGACAACCACCTACAATGAGCAGTTCTTC
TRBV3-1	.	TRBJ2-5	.	CASSHPLGEDQEIQYF	TGTGCCAGCAGCCATCCCCTAGGGGAGGACCAAGAGATCCAGTACTTC
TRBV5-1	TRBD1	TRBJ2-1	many	CASRGTGGHNEQFF	TGCGCCAGCCGGGGGACAGGGGGCCACAATGAGCAGTTCTTC
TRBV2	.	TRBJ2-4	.	CASTAKNIQYF	TGTGCCAGCACAGCCAAAAACATTCAGTACTTC
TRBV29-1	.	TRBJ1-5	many	CSVAPTDSNQPQHF	TGCAGCGTTGCTCCTACGGATAGCAATCAGCCCCAGCATTTT
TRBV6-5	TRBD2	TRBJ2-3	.	CASSHGTSGGSTDTQYF	TGTGCCAGCAGTCACGGGACTAGCGGGGGAAGCACAGATACGCAGTATTTT